The subject of this entry is one T cell receptor beta chain. Repertoires were generated with immunoSEQ multiplex PCR, while TCRdb's copy carries only in-frame clones and drops some. Its table records some 180,000 clones. The sample originates from a study of control samples from healthy donors and cancer patients. Germline assignment: CDR1 MDHEN and CDR2 SYDVKM. V was pared by 0 bases and J by 6 bases, with 9 bases between. CDR3 length: 15 residues. This sequence joins TRBV28 and TRBJ1-6; D is unresolved. The specimen was blood. This receptor was taken from a woman in her 30s in good health. The CDR3 DNA is TGTGCCAGCAGTTTATGGGGTACCCTTAATTCACCCCTCCACTTT. Translation: CASSLWGTLNSPLHF.